One sample yielded the 14 T cell receptor beta chains listed below, sequenced in a study of PD-L1 blockade in urothelial cancer. Some clones are missing from TCRdb's copy, which holds only in-frame ones; the method was immunoSEQ multiplex PCR. The sample includes around 70,000 clones, 80% to 85% of them seen just once. Sequencing used PBMCs, obtained around atezolizumab (anti-PD-L1) treatment. These receptors were collected from a man between 65 and 85 years old with urothelial cancer.

J is TRBJ2-1 and V is TRBV6-5; tentative D call: TRBD2 (7 bases). Germline V gene lookup returns CDR1 MNHEY and CDR2 SVGAGI. V was pared by 6 bases and J by 6 bases, with 15 bases between. The CDR3 contains 14 residues. CDR3 sequence reads: CASRPSGGLNEQFF. DNA of the CDR3: TGTGCCAGCAGGCCCTCGGGGGGCCTCAATGAGCAGTTCTTC.

The gene calls are TRBV7-2 and TRBJ2-5; TRBD2 matches 7 bases. The CDR3 contains 16 residues. Germline values: CDR1 SGHTA, CDR2 FQGNSA. Trimming removed 5 bases from V and 9 bases from J; junction bases left unmatched: 18. CDR3 nucleotide sequence: TGTGCCAGCAGCCCCAAGCGGGGTCCCTCAAGGGAGGCCCAGTACTTC. Amino acids: CASSPKRGPSREAQYF.

The chain uses TRBV6-1 and TRBJ1-2, with D unclear. Trimming pared 5 bases from V and 1 base from J, leaving 14 bases between. CDR1 is MNHNS and CDR2 is SASEGT in the germline V gene. The CDR3 sequence is 15 residues long. CDR3 sequence (DNA): TGTGCCAGCAGTCCGATTCCGGGAGTTAACTATGGCTACACCTTC. Translated, it gives CASSPIPGVNYGYTF.

V is TRBV10-2 and J is TRBJ2-1; no clear D gene. CDR1 and CDR2 from the germline V gene are WSHSY and SAAADI. Trimming left V 4 bases short and J 7 bases short, with 5 bases between. CDR3 length: 11 residues. The CDR3, as DNA: TGCGCCAGCAGTGTCAGTAATGAGCAGTTCTTC. Protein sequence: CASSVSNEQFF.

The chain carries TRBV30 and TRBJ2-7; D is ambiguous. Germline lookup yields CDR1 GTSNPN and CDR2 SVGIG (reference sequence). The length of the CDR3 is 13 residues. The V end was cut by 0 bases, the J end by 3 bases, with 9 bases between. The chain's CDR3 is CAWSVNAGYEQYF. CDR3 in DNA: TGTGCCTGGAGTGTAAACGCAGGCTACGAGCAGTACTTC. The full variable domain, rest sourced from reference TRBV30 and TRBJ2-7, is SQTIHQWPATLVQPVGSPLSLECTVEGTSNPNLYWYRQAAGRGLQLLFYSVGIGQISSEVPQNLSASRPQDRQFILSSKKLLLSDSGFYLCAWSVNAGYEQYFGPGTRLTVT.

The gene calls are TRBV7-6 and TRBJ2-5; 8 bases match TRBD1. The J segment lost 5 bases and the V segment lost 2 bases, leaving 7 bases of the junction unmatched. Germline V gene lookup returns CDR1 SGHVS and CDR2 FNYEAQ. The length of the CDR3 is 15 residues. This chain's CDR3 is CASSLRQGIGETQYF. In DNA form, the CDR3 reads TGTGCCAGCAGCTTAAGACAGGGGATAGGGGAGACCCAGTACTTC.

V usage is TRBV10-3 and J usage is TRBJ2-7; 9 positions agree with TRBD2. This CDR3 has 16 residues. Germline-derived CDR1 and CDR2 are ENHRY and SYGVKD. V lost 6 bases, J lost 2 bases, and 11 bases stayed unmatched. The CDR3 here is CAISEGSTSGTYEQYF. CDR3 nucleotides: TGTGCCATCAGCGAGGGTTCGACTAGCGGAACCTACGAGCAGTACTTC.

The CDR3 DNA is TGTGCCAGCAGCCCGGCTGGGACTTTCAATCAGCCCCAGCATTTT. As protein: CASSPAGTFNQPQHF. The chain couples TRBV5-6 to TRBJ1-5, with D possibly TRBD1 on 5 matching bases. Germline V gene data show CDR1 as SGHDT and CDR2 as YYEEEE. V was clipped by 4 bases and J by 3 bases, with 14 bases between them. The CDR3 contains 15 residues.

CDR3 protein: CASSLTGAYNSPLHF. The CDR3 nucleotides are TGTGCCAGCAGTTTGACAGGGGCATATAATTCACCCCTCCACTTT. The chain combines TRBV6-1 with TRBJ1-6; TRBD1 matches 8 bases. Germline V lookup: CDR1 MNHNS, CDR2 SASEGT. V lost 5 bases to trimming and J lost 4 bases; unmatched junction nucleotides: 4. The CDR3 totals 15 residues.

This clone occurred once. This rearrangement joins TRBV10-3 to TRBJ2-1; 12 bases line up with TRBD1. J lost 9 bases, V lost 6 bases, and 6 bases had no gene match. The CDR3 length is 14 residues. The germline CDR1 and CDR2 sequences are ENHRY and SYGVKD. As DNA, the CDR3 is TGTGCCATCAGGGGGGGACAGGGGGCCGGTGAGCAGTTCTTC. Its translation is CAIRGGQGAGEQFF.

The genes are TRBV5-1 and TRBJ2-1; 11 nucleotides align to TRBD2. The germline CDR1 and CDR2 sequences are SGHRS and YFSETQ. This CDR3 spans 16 amino acids. Trimming removed 0 bases from V and 5 bases from J; junction bases left unmatched: 4. The CDR3 region is CASSLAGLAVDNEQFF. CDR3 DNA: TGCGCCAGCAGCTTGGCGGGACTAGCGGTCGACAATGAGCAGTTCTTC.

The chain employs TRBV6-5 and TRBJ2-1; 15 bases agree with TRBD2. V dropped 5 bases and J dropped 14; count of bases not matched to a gene: 10. CDR1 MNHEY and CDR2 SVGAGI come from the germline V gene. CDR3 length: 15 residues. CDR3 in amino acids: CASSQPGLAGGIKFF. In nucleotides, the CDR3 is TGTGCCAGCAGTCAACCGGGACTAGCGGGAGGTATAAAGTTCTTC.

The gene calls are TRBV19 and TRBJ2-7, with 7 bases identical to TRBD2. This CDR3 contains 15 residues. Losses at the gene ends were 5 bases for V and 1 base for J; bases not matched to a gene: 8. Germline V gene data show CDR1 as LNHDA and CDR2 as SQIVND (reference sequence). CDR3 loop: CASSSSGIGSYEQYF. As DNA, the CDR3 is TGTGCCAGTAGTTCAAGCGGGATTGGGTCCTACGAGCAGTACTTC. The full variable domain, its missing parts supplied by reference TRBV19 and TRBJ2-7, is DGGITQSPKYLFRKEGQNVTLSCEQNLNHDAMYWYRQDPGQGLRLIYYSQIVNDFQKGDIAEGYSVSREKKESFPLTVTSAQKNPTAFYLCASSSSGIGSYEQYFGPGTRLTVT.

The chain combines TRBV6-5 with TRBJ1-2; D gene ambiguous. With 6 bases removed from V and 2 bases from J, the gap between germline ends came to 4 bases. Germline lookup yields CDR1 MNHEY and CDR2 SVGAGI. The CDR3 has 11 residues. The CDR3 spells CASSGNYGYTF. The CDR3 nucleotides are TGTGCCAGCAGCGGGAACTATGGCTACACCTTC.